These 28 T cell receptor beta chains originate from one sample sequenced in a study of cytomegalovirus exposure and HLA in healthy donors. The PCR employed 60 Vbeta primers together with 13 Jbeta primers. The method was immunoSEQ multiplex PCR; TCRdb's version includes in-frame clones alone and lacks a portion of them. The sample carries about 110,000 clones, less than 70% recorded once. The sample was PBMCs. The receptors were sampled from a woman in her 70s in good health and CMV-seropositive.

This chain links TRBV25-1 with TRBJ1-5; TRBD1 might be the D (6 bases). The CDR3 length is 14 residues. Germline CDR1 is MGHDK and CDR2 is SYGVNS. V gave up 7 bases and J gave up 7 bases, with 17 bases separating them. CDR3 sequence (DNA): TGTGCCAGCACTGCCCCAGGGGCAGGGCAGCCCCAGCATTTT. Translation: CASTAPGAGQPQHF.

This clone came up once. Different DNA sequences within this sample yield the same CDR3. The chain recombines TRBV5-1 with TRBJ1-1; TRBD1 agrees at 7 bases. J lost 1 base, V lost 1 base, and 4 bases had no gene match. The CDR3 is 15 amino acids. Germline loops: CDR1 SGHRS, CDR2 YFSETQ. This CDR3 reads CASSLSGTANTEAFF. The CDR3 coding sequence is TGCGCCAGCAGCTTGTCCGGGACAGCGAACACTGAAGCTTTCTTT.

In its sample, this clone is medium-sized. J is TRBJ2-7 and V is TRBV27, with 7 nucleotides matching TRBD2. Germline trimming cut 5 bases from V and 6 bases from J; bases unmatched to any gene: 10. This CDR3 has 14 amino acids. CDR1 is MNHEY, CDR2 SMNVEV, per germline (reference sequence). The CDR3 protein is CASSTLTSVGEQYF. The CDR3 region has the DNA TGTGCCAGCAGTACCCTCACTAGCGTCGGCGAGCAGTACTTC.

This clone was detected only a few times. The genes are TRBV13 and TRBJ1-2; TRBD1 aligns across 12 bases. CDR1 and CDR2 (germline): PRHDT, FYEKMQ (reference sequence). V dropped 5 bases and J dropped 6; count of bases not matched to a gene: 7. This CDR3 contains 15 residues. This CDR3 reads CASSTGTGGSNGYTF. The CDR3 DNA sequence: TGTGCCAGCAGCACGGGGACAGGGGGCTCGAATGGCTACACCTTC. Complete variable domain (other parts from reference TRBV13 and TRBJ1-2): AAGVIQSPRHLIKEKRETATLKCYPIPRHDTVYWYQQGPGQDPQFLISFYEKMQSDKGSIPDRFSAQQFSDYHSELNMSSLELGDSALYFCASSTGTGGSNGYTFGSGTRLTVV.

V gene TRBV5-1 combines with J gene TRBJ2-5; the match to TRBD2 covers 11 bases. V was pared by 0 bases and J by 2 bases, with 6 bases of the junction left unmatched. CDR1 SGHRS and CDR2 YFSETQ come from the germline V gene. The length of the CDR3 is 17 residues. CDR3 nucleotides: TGCGCCAGCAGCTTGGCCGCCGGGACTAGCGGACAAGAGACCCAGTACTTC. Amino acids: CASSLAAGTSGQETQYF. Full variable domain (rest looked up from reference TRBV5-1 and TRBJ2-5): KAGVTQTPRYLIKTRGQQVTLSCSPISGHRSVSWYQQTPGQGLQFLFEYFSETQRNKGNFPGRFSGRQFSNSRSEMNVSTLELGDSALYLCASSLAAGTSGQETQYFGPGTRLLVL.

This sequence joins TRBV6-5 and TRBJ1-3; 8 nucleotides match TRBD1. V lost 4 bases and J lost 3; bases outside the gene matches: 5. CDR3 length equals 15 residues. Per the germline V gene, CDR1 is MNHEY and CDR2 is SVGAGI. CDR3 amino acids: CASSLGTGYGNTIYF. The CDR3 DNA reads TGTGCCAGCAGTTTGGGGACAGGATATGGAAACACCATATATTTT.

This clone was observed a few times. The junction differs from germline at one of its ends, possibly a read error. V gene TRBV7-7 combines with J gene TRBJ2-5, with 7 bases aligning to TRBD2. Germline V gene lookup returns CDR1 SSHAT and CDR2 FNYEAQ (reference sequence). This CDR3 is 16 amino acids long. DNA of the CDR3: TGTGCTAGCAGCTTAGGTGGCGGGGGACCCCAAGAGACCCAGTACTTC. It specifies CASSLGGGGPQETQYF.

V gene TRBV6-1 combines with J gene TRBJ2-2; 7 nucleotides agree with TRBD1. The J segment lost 3 bases and the V segment lost 4 bases, leaving 5 bases of the junction unmatched. The V gene's germline CDR1 is MNHNS and CDR2 SASEGT. CDR3 length: 15 residues. The CDR3 nucleotides are TGTGCCAGCAGTGTTGAGGGGGCGGACACCGGGGAGCTGTTTTTT. It codes for CASSVEGADTGELFF.

The gene calls are TRBV19 and TRBJ2-7, with 8 nucleotides matching TRBD2. Germline loops: CDR1 LNHDA, CDR2 SQIVND (reference sequence). Losses at the gene ends were 5 bases for V and 3 bases for J; bases not matched to a gene: 3. CDR3 size: 13 residues. The CDR3: CASSRSGSYEQYF. CDR3 nucleotides: TGTGCCAGTAGTCGAAGCGGGAGCTACGAGCAGTACTTC.

The rearrangement uses TRBV30 and TRBJ2-2, with D maybe TRBD1 (6 bases). V gave up 7 bases and J gave up 4 bases, with 16 bases separating them. CDR1 is GTSNPN, CDR2 SVGIG, per germline (reference sequence). The CDR3 sequence is 14 residues long. CDR3 nucleotides: TGTGCCTTTGGACAGAGGCCAAGCACCGGGGAGCTGTTTTTT. Translated: CAFGQRPSTGELFF.

This clone has more than one count but fewer than ten. The CDR3 DNA sequence: TGTGCCAGCAGCTTATCAGACAGCCTCAATCAGCCCCAGCATTTT. Translation gives CASSLSDSLNQPQHF. The V gene is TRBV7-6, the J gene TRBJ1-5; perhaps TRBD1 as D (5 bases). The germline CDR1 and CDR2 sequences are SGHVS and FNYEAQ. CDR3 length equals 15 residues. V was cut by 2 bases and J by 3 bases, with 11 bases left in between.

The chain is built from TRBV19 and TRBJ1-2; 7 bases fit TRBD1. Germline loops: CDR1 LNHDA, CDR2 SQIVND (reference sequence). V shed 5 bases, J shed 2 bases, and the junction held 14 bases outside the gene matches. This CDR3 has 17 residues. CDR3 DNA: TGTGCCAGTAGTGTCGGGACAGTCGGTTGGAGGAACTATGGCTACACCTTC. It is translated as CASSVGTVGWRNYGYTF.

V is TRBV7-3 and J is TRBJ2-1, with 11 bases lining up with TRBD2. This CDR3 has 17 amino acids. CDR1 and CDR2 (germline): SGHTA, FQGTGA. V was clipped by 2 bases and J by 6 bases; unmatched bases: 9. As DNA, the CDR3 is TGTGCCAGCAGCTTAGCCCCTCTAGCGGGGGGCCCCAATGAGCAGTTCTTC. This codes for CASSLAPLAGGPNEQFF.

The chain has TRBV18 and TRBJ1-1; D is perhaps TRBD1 (6 bases). The germline CDR1 and CDR2 sequences are KGHSH and LQKENI. V was trimmed by 8 bases and J by 3 bases, leaving 13 bases between them. This CDR3 contains 13 residues. CDR3 amino acids: CASNLGADTEAFF. In DNA, the CDR3 is TGTGCCAGCAACCTGGGGGCGGACACTGAAGCTTTCTTT.

The genes are TRBV5-4 and TRBJ1-4; 9 nucleotides line up with TRBD1. The CDR3 totals 15 residues. Germline CDR1 is SGHNT and CDR2 is YYREEE (reference sequence). With V trimmed by 0 bases and J by 5 bases, 2 bases remained unmatched. CDR3 amino acids: CASSLGGTGNEKLFF. The CDR3 DNA is TGTGCCAGCAGCTTGGGGGGGACAGGGAATGAAAAACTGTTTTTT.

The chain couples TRBV6-5 to TRBJ2-5; D may be TRBD1 (6 bases). Trimming cost V 9 bases and J 1 base, with 15 bases left between them. This CDR3 is built from 14 residues. Per germline, CDR1 MNHEY and CDR2 SVGAGI. CDR3 sequence (DNA): TGTGCCAGTCAGAGGGGGTACAGCCAAGAGACCCAGTACTTC. Translation: CASQRGYSQETQYF.

V gene TRBV6-5 combines with J gene TRBJ2-1; D is perhaps TRBD2 (5 bases). Looked up from germline, CDR1 is MNHEY and CDR2 is SVGAGI. The CDR3 length is 11 residues. Trimming shortened V by 6 bases and J by 10 bases, and 10 bases separated the two germline ends. CDR3 in amino acids: CASRWTGEQFF. The CDR3 nucleotides read TGTGCCAGCAGATGGACGGGGGAGCAGTTCTTC.

The chain employs TRBV4-1 and TRBJ1-1; 7 nucleotides align to TRBD1. CDR3 size: 16 residues. J gave up 0 bases and V 1 base, and 5 bases lay outside the gene matches. CDR1 and CDR2 (germline): MGHRA, YSYEKL. The CDR3 sequence is CASSQVPGTVNTEAFF. The CDR3 DNA is TGCGCCAGCAGCCAAGTTCCCGGGACAGTGAACACTGAAGCTTTCTTT.

V is TRBV30 and J is TRBJ2-5; 13 nucleotides match TRBD2. Germline values: CDR1 GTSNPN, CDR2 SVGIG (reference sequence). V lost 5 bases to trimming and J lost 5 bases; unmatched junction nucleotides: 5. The CDR3 consists of 14 residues. Here the CDR3 reads CAWFPGLAGETQYF. CDR3 bases: TGTGCCTGGTTCCCGGGACTAGCGGGGGAGACCCAGTACTTC.

The chain couples TRBV5-4 to TRBJ1-1; maybe TRBD1 (6 bases). The CDR3 contains 15 residues. The germline gives CDR1 SGHNT, CDR2 YYREEE (reference sequence). Trimming pared 4 bases from V and 4 bases from J, leaving 17 bases between. The CDR3 bases are TGTGCCAGCAGCGGCTCGACAGGATTAAGCACTGAAGCTTTCTTT. Protein sequence: CASSGSTGLSTEAFF.

The rearrangement joins TRBV10-3 to TRBJ2-5; possibly TRBD1 for D (6 bases). In germline, CDR1 is ENHRY, CDR2 SYGVKD. V lost 0 bases to trimming and J lost 3 bases, with 11 bases between them. The CDR3 is 15 amino acids. The CDR3 DNA sequence: TGTGCCATCAGTGAGTCGACAGGTGTCGAAGAGACCCAGTACTTC. It is translated as CAISESTGVEETQYF.

This chain links TRBV4-1 with TRBJ2-5, with 8 bases aligning to TRBD1. CDR1 MGHRA and CDR2 YSYEKL come from the germline V gene. After removal of 0 bases from V and 0 bases from J, the junction contained 6 bases not matched to a gene. CDR3 size: 17 residues. The CDR3, as DNA: TGCGCCAGCAGCCAAGATCGAACAGGGGGAAACCAAGAGACCCAGTACTTC. Translation: CASSQDRTGGNQETQYF.

The rearrangement links TRBV6-1 to TRBJ1-1, with D maybe TRBD1 (5 bases). Germline V CDR1 and CDR2: MNHNS, SASEGT. CDR3 length: 13 residues. V shed 11 bases and J shed 1 base, with 14 bases lying between them. The CDR3 DNA reads as TGTGCCGGGAAGGGGCCGCGGAACACTGAAGCTTTCTTT. This translates into CAGKGPRNTEAFF.

The rearrangement joins TRBV4-3 to TRBJ1-1; 7 bases are shared with TRBD1. Germline V gene sequence: CDR1 LGHNA, CDR2 YSLEER. V lost 0 bases and J lost 7; bases outside the gene matches: 8. CDR3 length: 15 residues. In DNA, the CDR3 is TGCGCCAGCAGCCAAGATGTGACAGGGCTTAATGAAGCTTTCTTT. It yields the protein CASSQDVTGLNEAFF.

This chain uses TRBV7-9 with TRBJ2-1, with 13 positions matching TRBD2. CDR3 length: 16 residues. The V gene's germline CDR1 is SEHNR and CDR2 FQNEAQ (reference sequence). The V and J ends lost 1 base and 7 bases, in that order; junction bases with no gene match: 4. CDR3 coding DNA: TGTGCCAGCAGCTTAGGACTAGCGGGGGGCCAGAATGAGCAGTTCTTC. This translates into CASSLGLAGGQNEQFF.

V and J are TRBV5-1 and TRBJ2-6; D possibly corresponds to TRBD1 (5 bases). The CDR3 sequence is 16 residues long. Trimming pared 1 base from V and 0 bases from J, leaving 8 bases between. Germline values: CDR1 SGHRS, CDR2 YFSETQ. CDR3 DNA: TGCGCCAGCAGCTTGCCAGGGAACTCTGGGGCCAACGTCCTGACTTTC. Its translation is CASSLPGNSGANVLTF.

The chain carries TRBV27 and TRBJ1-2; maybe TRBD1 (6 bases). This CDR3 contains 15 residues. Trimming pared 3 bases from V and 1 base from J, leaving 12 bases between. The germline V gene has CDR1 MNHEY and CDR2 SMNVEV (reference sequence). This CDR3 is CASSLVGGRNYGYTF. The CDR3 DNA reads TGTGCCAGCAGTTTGGTTGGGGGCCGTAACTATGGCTACACCTTC.

This clone was observed a single time. V usage is TRBV5-1 and J usage is TRBJ2-1; D might be TRBD1 (6 bases). This CDR3 region has 15 residues. Germline values: CDR1 SGHRS, CDR2 YFSETQ. V was trimmed by 5 bases and J by 0 bases, leaving 12 bases between them. Written as DNA, the CDR3 is TGCGCCAGCAGGGGAACAGGGAGCTCCTACAATGAGCAGTTCTTC. Protein sequence: CASRGTGSSYNEQFF.